One sample yielded the 31 T cell receptor beta chains listed below, sequenced in a study of T cells in women clearing cervical HPV infection. Profiling relied on immunoSEQ multiplex PCR, and the TCRdb table lists in-frame clones only, not all of them. Its table records some 30,000 clones. Specimen: blood buffy coat. The origin of the receptors is a woman between 18 and 75 years old with a cervical HPV16 infection that either progressed to CIN3+ or cleared (not recorded which).

Regarding this clone: The read halts 3 residues ahead of the CDR3 end, with the missing end drawn from the germline J gene. The rearrangement uses TRBV20-1 and TRBJ1-1; no clear D gene. In germline, CDR1 is DFQATT, CDR2 SNEGSKA (reference sequence). V dropped 3 bases and J dropped 1 base, with 9 bases sitting between them. This CDR3 region has 13 residues. This CDR3 is CSASISRNTEAFF. CDR3 DNA, as far as it was read: TGCAGTGCTAGTATTAGTCGGAACACTGAA.

As concerns this clone: The sequenced fragment ends 3 residues before the CDR3 boundary, so the rest is inferred from the germline J gene. The chain has TRBV5-1 and TRBJ1-3, with TRBD1 as a possible D gene (6 bases). CDR3 length equals 14 residues. The germline gives CDR1 SGHRS, CDR2 YFSETQ. The ends were cut back, 4 bases at V and 4 bases at J, with 12 bases in the middle. The CDR3 protein is CASSTTGQGNTIYF. Partial CDR3 DNA: TGCGCCAGCAGCACCACAGGGCAAGGAAACACC. The full variable domain, in which reference TRBV5-1 and TRBJ1-3 provide the parts outside the CDR3, is KAGVTQTPRYLIKTRGQQVTLSCSPISGHRSVSWYQQTPGQGLQFLFEYFSETQRNKGNFPGRFSGRQFSNSRSEMNVSTLELGDSALYLCASSTTGQGNTIYFGEGSWLTVV.

Notes on this clone: The CDR3 end lies 3 residues beyond the end of the read and is filled in from the germline J gene. The chain combines TRBV20-1 with TRBJ2-7; D perhaps matches TRBD2 (5 bases). The CDR3 is 12 residues long. The germline V and J ends were trimmed by 2 bases and 2 bases, with 7 bases remaining between them. Germline CDR1 is DFQATT and CDR2 is SNEGSKA (reference sequence). The CDR3 DNA, read in part, is TGCAGTGCTAGAACGGGGACCTACGAG. Its protein product is CSARTGTYE. From start to end, the CDR3 is CSARTGTYEQYF.

With regard to this clone: Sequencing ends 3 residues short of the CDR3 end; the germline J gene provides the rest. V usage is TRBV20-1 and J usage is TRBJ2-3; 8 bases fit TRBD1. The CDR3 length is 16 residues. From germline, CDR1 is DFQATT and CDR2 SNEGSKA (reference sequence). The CDR3 protein is CSAKGSTGADQETQYF. The part of the CDR3 DNA that was read is TGCAGTGCTAAGGGTTCGACAGGGGCCGACCAAGAGACG.

Note on this clone: The sequenced fragment ends 3 residues before the CDR3 boundary, so the rest is inferred from the germline J gene. The V call is TRBV20-1, the J call TRBJ2-7; 10 positions match TRBD1. V lost 2 bases and J lost 5; bases outside the gene matches: 3. CDR1 and CDR2 from the germline V gene are DFQATT and SNEGSKA (reference sequence). CDR3 length equals 13 residues. The CDR3 sequence: CSARQGTGDEQYF. CDR3 bases read: TGCAGTGCTAGACAAGGGACAGGGGACGAG.

About this clone: The sequenced fragment ends 3 residues before the CDR3 boundary, so the rest is inferred from the germline J gene. The V gene is TRBV5-6, the J gene TRBJ2-3; TRBD1 matches 7 bases. The V segment lost 2 bases and the J segment 3 bases; nucleotides outside the gene matches: 6. Germline V gene lookup returns CDR1 SGHDT and CDR2 YYEEEE. This CDR3 is built from 15 residues. The CDR3: CASSFGRGSTDTQYF. The covered CDR3 bases are TGTGCCAGCAGCTTCGGCAGGGGGAGTACAGATACG.

Comment on this clone: The CDR3 end lies 3 residues beyond the end of the read and is filled in from the germline J gene. The chain joins TRBV2 to TRBJ2-7, with 8 bases fitting TRBD2. The germline V gene encodes CDR1 SNHLY and CDR2 FYNNEI. The V segment lost 7 bases and the J segment 0 bases; nucleotides outside the gene matches: 8. This CDR3 spans 15 amino acids. The CDR3 loop reads CASIERGGASYEQYF. The covered CDR3 bases are TGTGCCAGCATCGAACGGGGGGGGGCCTCCTACGAG. Using reference TRBV2 and TRBJ2-7 for the parts outside the CDR3, the full variable domain is EPEVTQTPSHQVTQMGQEVILRCVPISNHLYFYWYRQILGQKVEFLVSFYNNEISEKSEIFDDQFSVERPDGSNFTLKIRSTKLEDSAMYFCASIERGGASYEQYFGPGTRLTVT.

On this clone: The CDR3 end falls 3 residues outside the read, so it is completed with the germline J gene. J is TRBJ2-2 and V is TRBV28; D not resolved. The CDR3 extends over 12 amino acids. Germline CDR1 and CDR2: MDHEN and SYDVKM. The V gene lost 6 bases and the J gene lost 4 bases, with 6 bases spanning the gap. The DNA read from the CDR3 is TGTGCCAGCAGCCGCGCCACCGGGGAG. Translated, it gives CASSRATGE. The full CDR3 reads CASSRATGELFF.

On this clone: The sequenced fragment ends 3 residues before the CDR3 boundary, so the rest is inferred from the germline J gene. The chain recombines TRBV19 with TRBJ2-4; weak D call: TRBD1 (5 bases). Germline-derived CDR1 and CDR2 are LNHDA and SQIVND (reference sequence). Deletions cut 8 bases from V and 0 bases from J, with 14 bases between. The CDR3 runs to 15 residues. The CDR3 loop is CASGPGIIAKNIQYF. CDR3 DNA, as far as it was read: TGTGCCAGTGGTCCAGGGATCATAGCCAAAAACATT.

Incomplete CDR3 DNA: TGTGCCAGCAGCCCAGAGACTAGCGGGGGGGCTTGGACCGGGGAG. It translates to CASSPETSGGAWTGE. The whole CDR3 region reads CASSPETSGGAWTGELFF. This chain joins TRBV7-6 and TRBJ2-2; 14 nucleotides align to TRBD2. The observed sequence ends 3 residues before the CDR3 terminus, with the missing tail filled in from the germline J gene. Per the germline V gene, CDR1 is SGHVS and CDR2 is FNYEAQ. The CDR3 consists of 18 residues. V lost 5 bases, J lost 5 bases, and 10 bases stayed unmatched.

Details on this clone: The DNA ends 3 residues before the CDR3 does, and the rest of the CDR3 is filled in from the germline J gene. The rearrangement joins TRBV2 to TRBJ1-2, with 11 bases that match TRBD1. The CDR3 loop spans 15 amino acids. Trimming cost V 1 base and J 4 bases; bases outside gene matches: 2. Germline V gives CDR1 SNHLY, CDR2 FYNNEI. CDR3 DNA (partial): TGTGCCAGCAGTGAAGGGACAGGGGGCGCCTATGGC. Its protein product is CASSEGTGGAYG. The entire CDR3 sequence reads CASSEGTGGAYGYTF.

Regarding this clone: Read sequence stops 3 residues before the CDR3 end, and the germline J gene provides the missing end. The chain is built from TRBV19 and TRBJ1-2, with D possibly being TRBD1 (6 bases). CDR3 length: 14 residues. CDR1 LNHDA and CDR2 SQIVND come from the germline V gene (reference sequence). CDR3 sequence reads: CASSPRGGHRGYTF. The DNA read from the CDR3 is TGTGCCAGTAGTCCTCGAGGGGGACATCGAGGC. Filled out from reference TRBV19 and TRBJ1-2, the complete variable domain reads DGGITQSPKYLFRKEGQNVTLSCEQNLNHDAMYWYRQDPGQGLRLIYYSQIVNDFQKGDIAEGYSVSREKKESFPLTVTSAQKNPTAFYLCASSPRGGHRGYTFGSGTRLTVV.

A note on this clone: The read terminates 3 residues ahead of where the CDR3 ends, so the germline J gene completes it. The chain has TRBV20-1 and TRBJ1-4; possibly TRBD1 for D (6 bases). The CDR3 covers 15 residues. The germline V gene has CDR1 DFQATT and CDR2 SNEGSKA (reference sequence). The CDR3 bases that were read are TGCAGTGCTAGACAGGGGAGCTCCTATAATTCACCA. This gives the protein CSARQGSSYNSP. The full CDR3 sequence reads CSARQGSSYNSPLFF.

Comment on this clone: Sequencing ends 3 residues short of the CDR3 end; the germline J gene provides the rest. V is TRBV7-6 and J is TRBJ2-1, with 9 positions matching TRBD2. V lost 5 bases and J lost 8; bases outside the gene matches: 10. The CDR3 spans 15 residues. Germline V gene sequence: CDR1 SGHVS, CDR2 FNYEAQ. The CDR3 protein is CASSHSGGPLDEQFF. Incomplete CDR3 DNA: TGTGCCAGCAGCCATAGCGGGGGCCCCTTGGATGAG.

As regards this clone: Sequencing ends 3 residues short of the CDR3 end; the germline J gene provides the rest. V usage is TRBV7-3 and J usage is TRBJ2-1; 9 nucleotides align to TRBD2. The CDR3 is 14 residues long. V lost 5 bases to trimming and J lost 8 bases; unmatched junction nucleotides: 7. Germline V gene lookup returns CDR1 SGHTA and CDR2 FQGTGA. Partial CDR3 DNA: TGTGCCAGCAGCCCCCAGCGGGAGGTTGATGAG. This translates into CASSPQREVDE. The full CDR3 protein reads CASSPQREVDEQFF.

As regards this clone: With the read ending 3 residues before the CDR3 end, the germline J gene is used to fill in that end. J is TRBJ2-7 and V is TRBV19, with a possible D match to TRBD1 (5 bases). Germline loops: CDR1 LNHDA, CDR2 SQIVND (reference sequence). V gave up 3 bases and J gave up 5 bases, with 11 bases separating them. The CDR3 is made up of 13 amino acids. The DNA read from the CDR3 is TGTGCCAGTAGTATGGGGCGCCAGGACGAG. As protein: CASSMGRQDE. The CDR3 as a whole reads CASSMGRQDEQYF.

Concerning this clone: The read halts 3 residues ahead of the CDR3 end, with the missing end drawn from the germline J gene. This rearrangement joins TRBV18 to TRBJ2-3, with D perhaps TRBD1 (5 bases). The CDR3 extends over 13 amino acids. Germline loops: CDR1 KGHSH, CDR2 LQKENI. The CDR3 spells CASSGAQTAPQYF. The DNA read from the CDR3 is TGTGCCAGCTCAGGGGCCCAAACAGCTCCG.

As for this clone: The sequence runs out 3 residues before the end of the CDR3; the remainder is reconstructed from the germline J gene. The rearrangement uses TRBV28 and TRBJ1-4, with TRBD1 matching over 7 bases. This CDR3 is built from 15 residues. Germline trimming cut 10 bases from V and 3 bases from J; bases unmatched to any gene: 11. The germline CDR1 and CDR2 sequences are MDHEN and SYDVKM. The part of the CDR3 DNA that was read is TGTGCCACAACCAAAGGGGGCTTGGCTAATGAAAAA. It is translated as CATTKGGLANEK. The whole CDR3 sequence reads CATTKGGLANEKLFF. The variable domain in full, completed from reference TRBV28 and TRBJ1-4, reads DVKVTQSSRYLVKRTGEKVFLECVQDMDHENMFWYRQDPGLGLRLIYFSYDVKMKEKGDIPEGYSVSREKKERFSLILESASTNQTSMYLCATTKGGLANEKLFFGSGTQLSVL.

A note on this clone: The sequence runs out 3 residues before the end of the CDR3; the remainder is reconstructed from the germline J gene. V is TRBV2 and J is TRBJ1-2; D is unresolved. The CDR3 length is 13 residues. Germline CDR1 reads SNHLY; CDR2 reads FYNNEI. The V and J ends lost 3 bases and 3 bases respectively, with 8 bases between them. The chain's CDR3 is CASSDNGYYGYTF. The sequenced part of the CDR3 DNA is TGTGCCAGCAGTGATAACGGTTACTATGGC.

CDR3 protein: CASSPKTVNQPQHF. The part of the CDR3 DNA that was read is TGTGCCAGCAGCCCCAAGACAGTCAATCAGCCC. The chain combines TRBV7-9 with TRBJ1-5, with D possibly matching TRBD1 (5 bases). The read is 3 residues too short to cover the CDR3 end, so that end is filled in from the germline J gene. V lost 5 bases to trimming and J lost 3 bases, with 11 bases between them. The CDR3 length is 14 residues. CDR1 and CDR2 from the germline V gene are SEHNR and FQNEAQ (reference sequence).

As to this clone: Coverage ceases 3 residues before the CDR3 finishes, and the germline J gene fills in the end. This sequence joins TRBV19 and TRBJ1-5; TRBD1 is a possible D gene (5 bases). The ends were cut back, 7 bases at V and 5 bases at J, with 12 bases in the middle. The CDR3 loop spans 13 amino acids. Germline CDR1 reads LNHDA; CDR2 reads SQIVND (reference sequence). The CDR3 spells CASNPGGDQPQHF. The sequenced part of the CDR3 DNA is TGTGCCAGTAACCCGGGGGGGGATCAGCCC.

Concerning this clone itself: The read comes to an end 3 residues before the CDR3 does, leaving the germline J gene to fill in the end. The chain combines TRBV5-1 with TRBJ2-5, with TRBD1 matching over 7 bases. Germline V gene data show CDR1 as SGHRS and CDR2 as YFSETQ. This CDR3 region has 16 residues. The V and J ends lost 4 bases and 5 bases, in that order; junction bases with no gene match: 14. The sequenced CDR3 bases are TGCGCCAGCAGCCCCGGGACAGAGACCTTCTGGGAGACC. Its protein is CASSPGTETFWET. The full CDR3 protein reads CASSPGTETFWETQYF.

Regarding this clone: The germline gene is not matched at one end of the junction; a read error may be the cause. Read data end 3 residues before the CDR3 end; the end is taken from the germline J gene. This sequence joins TRBV7-9 and TRBJ2-3; D may be TRBD2 (8 bases). The germline V gene has CDR1 SEHNR and CDR2 FQNEAQ (reference sequence). The CDR3 sequence is 15 residues long. The CDR3 here is CASSSDRTSTDAQYF. CDR3 bases read: TGTGCCAGCAGCTCGGACAGGACTAGCACAGATGCG.

On this clone itself: The read ends 3 residues before the CDR3 terminus; that terminus is restored from the germline J gene. The gene calls are TRBV7-8 and TRBJ2-7; 10 nucleotides agree with TRBD2. Germline assignment: CDR1 SGHVS and CDR2 FQNEAQ. This CDR3 is built from 15 residues. V lost 5 bases, J lost 0 bases, and 4 bases stayed unmatched. The CDR3 DNA, read in part, is TGTGCCAGCAGCACCACTAGCGGGACCTCCTACGAG. Residues: CASSTTSGTSYE. The whole CDR3 region reads CASSTTSGTSYEQYF.

In the case of this clone: Read sequence stops 3 residues before the CDR3 end, and the germline J gene provides the missing end. This chain uses TRBV19 with TRBJ2-3, with TRBD1 matching over 9 bases. Germline lookup yields CDR1 LNHDA and CDR2 SQIVND (reference sequence). The CDR3 contains 13 residues. J lost 6 bases, V lost 9 bases, and 7 bases had no gene match. CDR3: CASGQGMGDTQYF. The DNA read from the CDR3 is TGTGCCAGCGGACAGGGGATGGGGGATACG.

With regard to this clone: The read stops 3 residues short of the end of the CDR3; the missing end is completed from the germline J gene. V gene TRBV20-1 combines with J gene TRBJ2-4; 9 positions match TRBD1. CDR3 length: 20 amino acids. V lost 5 bases to trimming and J lost 3 bases; unmatched junction nucleotides: 23. The V gene's germline CDR1 is DFQATT and CDR2 SNEGSKA (reference sequence). The DNA read from the CDR3 is TGCAGTGCTGGGGACAGGGCTGATTTGGGGTCCCATTTAGTCAAAAACATT. Residues: CSAGDRADLGSHLVKNI. In full, the CDR3 reads CSAGDRADLGSHLVKNIQYF.

Comment on this clone: The read terminates 3 residues ahead of where the CDR3 ends, so the germline J gene completes it. V and J are TRBV20-1 and TRBJ1-1, with D maybe TRBD1 (5 bases). The V and J ends lost 1 base and 6 bases respectively, with 21 bases between them. The CDR3 is 16 residues long. Germline V gene data show CDR1 as DFQATT and CDR2 as SNEGSKA (reference sequence). This CDR3 reads CSARGSGGGLFSEAFF. CDR3 bases read: TGCAGTGCTAGAGGTTCGGGGGGAGGGCTGTTCTCTGAA.

A note on this clone: The read ends 3 residues before the CDR3 terminus; that terminus is restored from the germline J gene. The chain uses TRBV6-1 and TRBJ1-1, with a possible D match to TRBD1 (5 bases). The CDR3 totals 14 residues. Germline assignment: CDR1 MNHNS and CDR2 SASEGT. The ends were cut back, 4 bases at V and 4 bases at J, with 13 bases in the middle. CDR3 DNA, as far as it was read: TGTGCCAGCAGTGGGCCCAGGGCTGCCACTGAA. This sequence encodes CASSGPRAATE. In full, the CDR3 reads CASSGPRAATEAFF.

With respect to this clone: The CDR3 goes on 3 residues after the read ends, and that part is filled in from the germline J gene. The V call is TRBV2, the J call TRBJ2-7, with 12 bases aligning to TRBD2. V shed 6 bases and J 5 bases; nucleotides not matched to a gene: 5. The CDR3 is 14 residues long. Germline V CDR1 and CDR2: SNHLY, FYNNEI. CDR3 protein: CASRTSGRIDEQYF. The covered CDR3 bases are TGTGCCAGCAGGACTAGCGGGAGAATCGACGAG.

Note on this clone: The read comes to an end 3 residues before the CDR3 does, leaving the germline J gene to fill in the end. The genes are TRBV5-1 and TRBJ2-5; 8 bases line up with TRBD2. CDR1 is SGHRS, CDR2 YFSETQ, per germline. V shed 0 bases, J shed 2 bases, and the junction held 6 bases outside the gene matches. CDR3 length: 16 residues. CDR3 residues: CASSLGLGGGQETQYF. The sequenced part of the CDR3 DNA is TGCGCCAGCAGCTTGGGTCTCGGGGGGGGGCAAGAGACC.

About this clone: The DNA ends 3 residues before the CDR3 does, and the rest of the CDR3 is filled in from the germline J gene. The chain carries TRBV19 and TRBJ1-1; no reliable D call. Germline CDR1 reads LNHDA; CDR2 reads SQIVND (reference sequence). The CDR3 has 12 residues. V lost 3 bases to trimming and J lost 4 bases, with 6 bases between them. CDR3 DNA (partial): TGTGCCAGTAGTATGTCAATCACTGAA. This codes for CASSMSITE. The full-length CDR3 reads as CASSMSITEAFF.